This note documents a single T cell receptor (beta chain) sequence. The germline V gene encodes CDR1 SEHNR and CDR2 FQNEAQ (reference sequence). The CDR3 runs to 14 residues. V gave up 7 bases and J gave up 2 bases; unmatched junction bases: 7. The data were obtained in a study of neoadjuvant anti-PD-1 for oral cavity cancer. On the study more broadly: Patients without progression received a fourth nivolumab dose around day 43, then surgical resection on days 50-56.

PBMC libraries mostly used roughly 480 ng of input genomic DNA, with six replicates per sample. Sequencing used immunoSEQ multiplex PCR; TCRdb keeps in-frame clones, though not all of them. The data contain some 61,000 clones, 85% of them singletons. Specified time point: after neoadjuvant nivolumab, at surgical resection. Cohort: HPV-negative, locally advanced oral cavity squamous cell carcinoma patients. Analysis of PBMCs was direct, with no culture step. This TCR derives from a person between 35 and 79 years old with oral cavity squamous cell carcinoma. The sequencing here drew on PBMCs, taken after nivolumab (anti-PD-1) treatment. The chain employs TRBV7-9 and TRBJ2-7; 8 bases map to TRBD1. In DNA, the CDR3 is TGTGCCAGCACCCTCGGGACAGGTCCCTACGAGCAGTACTTC. This gives the protein CASTLGTGPYEQYF.